This TCR beta chain was recorded in a study of blood T cell repertoires in COVID-19. About the study: Sites across the United States, Italy and Spain contributed samples from acute and convalescent COVID-19. PBMCs, B-cell-depleted T cells, or T cells were the source of the cDNA or gDNA that made up the material.

Original data processing: Scientists estimated how many nucleated cells there were by amplifying reference gene primers. Repertoires were generated with immunoSEQ multiplex PCR, while TCRdb's copy carries only in-frame clones and drops some. V, J and clone size derive from that table, while D and trimming were established from the DNA sequence. Of roughly 100,000 clones listed, roughly 84% are singletons. Unmatched junction bases numbered 12, after V lost 5 bases and J lost 5 bases. The germline V gene encodes CDR1 SGHTA and CDR2 FQGNSA. This CDR3 has 16 amino acids. Sequencing was performed on peripheral blood. This chain connects TRBV7-2 to TRBJ2-5; 9 nucleotides match TRBD1. The TCR sequence derives from a human donor in a cohort sampled during active or convalescent COVID-19. The CDR3 protein is CASSGWYRGPGETQYF. The DNA for the CDR3 is TGTGCCAGCAGCGGTTGGTACAGGGGGCCCGGGGAGACCCAGTACTTC.